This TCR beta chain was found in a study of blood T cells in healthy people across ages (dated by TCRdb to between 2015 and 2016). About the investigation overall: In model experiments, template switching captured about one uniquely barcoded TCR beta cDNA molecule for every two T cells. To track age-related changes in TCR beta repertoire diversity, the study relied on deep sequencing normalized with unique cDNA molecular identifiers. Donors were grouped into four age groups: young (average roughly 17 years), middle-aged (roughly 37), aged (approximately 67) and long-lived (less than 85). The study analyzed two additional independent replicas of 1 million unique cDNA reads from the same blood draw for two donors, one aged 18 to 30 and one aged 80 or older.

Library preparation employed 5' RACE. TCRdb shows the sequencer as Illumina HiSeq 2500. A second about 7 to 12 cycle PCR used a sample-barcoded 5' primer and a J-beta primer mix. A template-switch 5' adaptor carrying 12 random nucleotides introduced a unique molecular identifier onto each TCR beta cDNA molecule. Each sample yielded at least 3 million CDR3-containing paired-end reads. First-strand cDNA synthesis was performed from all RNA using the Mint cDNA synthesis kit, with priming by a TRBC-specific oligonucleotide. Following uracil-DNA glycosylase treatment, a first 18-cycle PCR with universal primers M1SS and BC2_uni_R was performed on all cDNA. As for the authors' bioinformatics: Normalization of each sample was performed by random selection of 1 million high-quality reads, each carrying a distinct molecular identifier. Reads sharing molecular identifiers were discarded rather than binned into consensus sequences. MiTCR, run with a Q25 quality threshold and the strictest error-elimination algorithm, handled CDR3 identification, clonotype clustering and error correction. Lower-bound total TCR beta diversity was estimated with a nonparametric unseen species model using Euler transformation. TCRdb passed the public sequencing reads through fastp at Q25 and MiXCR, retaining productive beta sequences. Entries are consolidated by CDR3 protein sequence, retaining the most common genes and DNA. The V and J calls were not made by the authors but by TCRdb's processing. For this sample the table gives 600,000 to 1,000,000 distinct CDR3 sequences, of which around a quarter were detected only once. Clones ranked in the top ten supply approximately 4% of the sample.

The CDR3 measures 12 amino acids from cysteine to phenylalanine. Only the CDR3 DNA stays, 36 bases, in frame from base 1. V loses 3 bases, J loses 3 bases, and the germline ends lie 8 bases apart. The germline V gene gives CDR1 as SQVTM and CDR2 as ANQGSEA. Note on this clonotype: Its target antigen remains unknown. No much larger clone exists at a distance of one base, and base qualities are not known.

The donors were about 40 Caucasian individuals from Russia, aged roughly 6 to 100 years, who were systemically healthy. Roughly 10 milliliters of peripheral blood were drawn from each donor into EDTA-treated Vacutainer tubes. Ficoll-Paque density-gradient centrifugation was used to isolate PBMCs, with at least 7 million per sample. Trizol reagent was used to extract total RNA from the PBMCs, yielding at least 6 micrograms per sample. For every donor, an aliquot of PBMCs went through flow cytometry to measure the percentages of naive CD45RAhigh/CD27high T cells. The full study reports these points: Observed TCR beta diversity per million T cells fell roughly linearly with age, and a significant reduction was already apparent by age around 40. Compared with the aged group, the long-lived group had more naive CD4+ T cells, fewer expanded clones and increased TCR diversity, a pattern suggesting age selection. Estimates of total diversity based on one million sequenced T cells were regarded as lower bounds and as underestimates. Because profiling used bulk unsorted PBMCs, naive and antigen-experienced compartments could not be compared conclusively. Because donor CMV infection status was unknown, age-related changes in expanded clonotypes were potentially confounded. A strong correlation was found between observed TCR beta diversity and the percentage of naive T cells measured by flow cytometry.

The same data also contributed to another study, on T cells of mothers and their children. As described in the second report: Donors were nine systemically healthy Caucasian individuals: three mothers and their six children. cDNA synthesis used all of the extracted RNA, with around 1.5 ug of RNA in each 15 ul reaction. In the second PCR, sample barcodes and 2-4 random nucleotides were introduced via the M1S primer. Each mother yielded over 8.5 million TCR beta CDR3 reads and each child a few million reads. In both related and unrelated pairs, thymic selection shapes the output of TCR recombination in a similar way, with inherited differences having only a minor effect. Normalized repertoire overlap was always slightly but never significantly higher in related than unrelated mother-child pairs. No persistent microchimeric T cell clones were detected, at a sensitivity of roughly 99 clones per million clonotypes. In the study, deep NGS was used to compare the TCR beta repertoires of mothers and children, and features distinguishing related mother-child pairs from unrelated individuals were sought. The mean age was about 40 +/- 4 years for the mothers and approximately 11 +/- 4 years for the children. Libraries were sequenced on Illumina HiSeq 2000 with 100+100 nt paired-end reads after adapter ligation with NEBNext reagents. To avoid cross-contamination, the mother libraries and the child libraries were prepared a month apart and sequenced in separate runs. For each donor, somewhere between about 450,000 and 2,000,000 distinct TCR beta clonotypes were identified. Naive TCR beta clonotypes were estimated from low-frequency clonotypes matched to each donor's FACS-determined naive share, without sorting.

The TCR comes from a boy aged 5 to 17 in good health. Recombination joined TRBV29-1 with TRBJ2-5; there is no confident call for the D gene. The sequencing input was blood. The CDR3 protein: CSVDLGEETQYF. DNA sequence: TGCAGCGTTGACCTTGGGGAAGAGACCCAGTACTTC.